This TCR beta chain comes out of a study of PD-L1 blockade in urothelial cancer. Study-level background: Treatment start was followed by blood analysis at 3 weeks (second dose) and again at 6 weeks. T cells numbered a median of about 150,000 in the blood samples.

Time point noted: pretreatment peripheral blood. Method: immunoSEQ multiplex PCR; TCRdb's copy keeps in-frame clones and lacks some. The sample lists around 130,000 clones; 70% to 85% were seen once. The germline CDR1 and CDR2 sequences are DFQATT and SNEGSKA (reference sequence). V shed 3 bases and J shed 15 bases, with 16 bases lying between them. This CDR3 has 11 amino acids. The sequencing here drew on PBMCs, taken around atezolizumab (anti-PD-L1) treatment. The sequence was collected from a middle-aged man with urothelial cancer. The rearrangement uses TRBV20-1 and TRBJ2-3; D ambiguous. The CDR3 sequence is CSARTLLQQYF. The CDR3 DNA reads TGCAGTGCTAGGACTCTCTTACAACAATATTTT.